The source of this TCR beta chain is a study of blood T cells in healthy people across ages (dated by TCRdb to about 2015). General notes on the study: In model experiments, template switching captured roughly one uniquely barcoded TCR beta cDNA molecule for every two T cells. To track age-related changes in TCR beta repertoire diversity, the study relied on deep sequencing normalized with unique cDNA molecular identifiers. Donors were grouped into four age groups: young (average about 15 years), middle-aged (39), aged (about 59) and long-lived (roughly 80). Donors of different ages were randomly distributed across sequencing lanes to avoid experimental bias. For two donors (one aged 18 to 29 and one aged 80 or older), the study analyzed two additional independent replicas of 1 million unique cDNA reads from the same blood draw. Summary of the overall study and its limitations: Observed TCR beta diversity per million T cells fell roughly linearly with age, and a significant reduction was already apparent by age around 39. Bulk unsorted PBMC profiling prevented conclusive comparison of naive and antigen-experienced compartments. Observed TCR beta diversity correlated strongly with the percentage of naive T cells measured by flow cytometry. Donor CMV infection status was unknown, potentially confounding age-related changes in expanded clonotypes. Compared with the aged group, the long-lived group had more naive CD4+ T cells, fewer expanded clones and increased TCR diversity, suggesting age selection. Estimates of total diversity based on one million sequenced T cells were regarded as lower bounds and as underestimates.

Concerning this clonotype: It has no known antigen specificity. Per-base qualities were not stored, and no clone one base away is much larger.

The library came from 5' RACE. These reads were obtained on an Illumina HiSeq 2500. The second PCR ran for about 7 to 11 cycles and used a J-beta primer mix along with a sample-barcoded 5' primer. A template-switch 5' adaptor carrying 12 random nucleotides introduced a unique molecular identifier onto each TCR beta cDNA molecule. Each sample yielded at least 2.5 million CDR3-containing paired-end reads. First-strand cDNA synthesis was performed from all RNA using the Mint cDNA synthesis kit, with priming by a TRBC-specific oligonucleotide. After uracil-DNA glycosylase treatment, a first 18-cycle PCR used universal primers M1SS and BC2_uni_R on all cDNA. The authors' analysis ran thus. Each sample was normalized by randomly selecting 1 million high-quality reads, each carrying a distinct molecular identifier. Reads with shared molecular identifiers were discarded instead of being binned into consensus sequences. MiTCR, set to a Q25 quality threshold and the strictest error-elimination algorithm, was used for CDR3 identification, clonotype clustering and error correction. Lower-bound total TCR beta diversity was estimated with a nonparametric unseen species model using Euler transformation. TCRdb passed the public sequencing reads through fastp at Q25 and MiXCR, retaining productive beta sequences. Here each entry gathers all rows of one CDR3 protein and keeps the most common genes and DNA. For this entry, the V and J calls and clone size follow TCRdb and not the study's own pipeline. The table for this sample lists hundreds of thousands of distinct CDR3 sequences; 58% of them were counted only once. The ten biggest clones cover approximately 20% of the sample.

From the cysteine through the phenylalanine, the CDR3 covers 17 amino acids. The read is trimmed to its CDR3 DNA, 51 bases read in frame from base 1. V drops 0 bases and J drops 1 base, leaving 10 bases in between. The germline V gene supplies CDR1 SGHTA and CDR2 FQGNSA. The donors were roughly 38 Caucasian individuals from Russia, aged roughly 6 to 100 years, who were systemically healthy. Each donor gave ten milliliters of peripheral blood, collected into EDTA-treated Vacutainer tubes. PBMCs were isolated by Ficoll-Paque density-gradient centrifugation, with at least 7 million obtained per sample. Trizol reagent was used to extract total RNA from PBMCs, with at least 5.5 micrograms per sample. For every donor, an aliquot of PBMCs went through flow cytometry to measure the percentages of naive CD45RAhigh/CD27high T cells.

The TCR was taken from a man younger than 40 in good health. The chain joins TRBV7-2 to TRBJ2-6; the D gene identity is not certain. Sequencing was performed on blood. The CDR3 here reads CASSLASGRSGANVLTF. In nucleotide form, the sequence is TGTGCCAGCAGCTTAGCGTCAGGACGGTCTGGGGCCAACGTCCTGACTTTC.